This TCR beta chain was sequenced for a study of blood T cell repertoires in COVID-19. Whole-study context: The United States, Italy and Spain were the sources of the acute and convalescent COVID-19 samples. T cells, B-cell-depleted T cells, or PBMCs provided the cDNA or gDNA that served as material.

The V gene end was trimmed by 3 bases and the J gene end by 3 bases; junction bases not matched to a gene: 4. The CDR3 is made up of 14 amino acids. Germline V gene lookup returns CDR1 ENHRY and CDR2 SYGVKD. As originally analysed: Nucleated cell counts were estimated from reference gene primer amplification. The table came from immunoSEQ multiplex PCR; TCRdb's copy has only in-frame clones and leaves some out. Clone size and V and J calls were adopted from that table, with D and trimming inferred from the DNA. Of some 350,000 clones listed, roughly 90% are singletons. The V and J genes are TRBV10-3 and TRBJ2-7; 8 bases match TRBD1. The source of this sequence is a woman aged 30 to 39 with COVID-19, enrolled during active disease. The source material was peripheral blood. The CDR3 protein is CAISDGGQGYEQYF. The CDR3 DNA reads TGTGCCATCAGTGATGGAGGACAGGGCTACGAGCAGTACTTC.